This TCR beta chain was sequenced for a study of T cells after yellow fever vaccination. Findings of the study overall: Abundant clonotypes from the bulk population could get into FACS-sorted repertoires as contaminants. Weaker overall was a secondary response that nonetheless peaked faster, on day 5 versus 15. Clonotypes found in both CD4 and CD8 compartments made up a small share. Primary-vaccination clones mostly resurfaced post-booster (about 95% CD4, about 87% CD8).

TCRdb fed the 5' RACE reads into MiXCR, producing one record per CDR3 protein. The table records about 240,000 distinct CDR3 sequences, 6.9% of them present only once. This clonotype was recorded a few times. Its antigen is unidentified. The CDR3 is made up of 16 amino acids. Germline V gene lookup returns CDR1 MNHNS and CDR2 SASEGT. V was shortened by 7 bases and J by 4 bases, with 20 bases between the two germline ends. The sequence derives from a man aged 30 to 39 who received the YFV17D yellow fever vaccine. The chain is built from TRBV6-1 and TRBJ2-1; D might be TRBD2 (6 bases). The source was CD4+ T cells sorted from PBMCs, collected 15 days after the yellow fever booster vaccination. CDR3 sequence reads: CASNQRLAALYNEQFF. In DNA form, the CDR3 reads TGTGCCAGCAACCAACGTTTAGCGGCTTTATACAATGAGCAGTTCTTC.